This T cell receptor (beta chain) was retrieved from a study of blood T cell repertoires in COVID-19. The data were produced by immunoSEQ multiplex PCR, yet TCRdb's version contains in-frame clones alone and is incomplete. Among 190,000 or so clones listed, 87% were seen once. Per the germline V gene, CDR1 is SGHDT and CDR2 is YYEEEE. There are 12 residues in the CDR3. Between the trimmed V and J ends, which lost 2 bases and 2 bases, there was a span of 3 bases. The receptor was derived from a woman in her twenties or thirties who had recovered from COVID-19. The V call is TRBV5-6, the J call TRBJ2-3; D not resolved. The sequenced sample was PBMCs or T cells enriched from blood (not recorded which). The CDR3 DNA is TGTGCCAGCAGCTTCTCCACAGATACGCAGTATTTT. Encoded protein: CASSFSTDTQYF.